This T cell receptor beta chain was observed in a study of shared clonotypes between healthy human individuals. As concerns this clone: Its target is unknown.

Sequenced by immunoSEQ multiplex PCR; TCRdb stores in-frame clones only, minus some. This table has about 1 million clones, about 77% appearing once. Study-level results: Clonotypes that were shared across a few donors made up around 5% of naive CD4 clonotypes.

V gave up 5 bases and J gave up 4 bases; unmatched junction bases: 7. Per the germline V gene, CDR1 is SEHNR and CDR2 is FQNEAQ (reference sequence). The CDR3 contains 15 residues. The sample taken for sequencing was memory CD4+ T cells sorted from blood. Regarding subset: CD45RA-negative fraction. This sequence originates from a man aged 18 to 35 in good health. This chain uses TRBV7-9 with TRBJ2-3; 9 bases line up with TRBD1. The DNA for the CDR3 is TGTGCCAGCAGCCGACCTCGGACAGGGGCAGATACGCAGTATTTT. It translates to CASSRPRTGADTQYF.